These 24 T cell receptor beta chains came from one sample sequenced in a study of blood T cell repertoires in COVID-19 (dated by TCRdb to about 2020). Library preparation employed the immunoSEQ multiplex PCR assay. TCRdb retrieved this table from immuneACCESS and kept in-frame rearrangements only. Not all clones are present; in checked studies, unresolved V genes account for under half, and no reason is known for the remainder. This sample gives about 430,000 clones in total; about 88% of them show up just once. Approximately 1.3% of the sample is in the top ten clones. The sequencing sample was made of PBMCs or T cells enriched from blood (not recorded which). These receptor sequences come from a woman under 30 who had been exposed to COVID-19.

This clone appeared once. The J gene is TRBJ2-7, the V gene TRBV30; D not resolved. Trimming took 1 base from V and 2 from J, leaving 9 bases between them. From germline, CDR1 is GTSNPN and CDR2 SVGIG (reference sequence). This CDR3 contains 13 residues. CDR3 bases: TGTGCCTGGAGTGGCCAGGCCCCCTACGAGCAGTACTTC. Its protein is CAWSGQAPYEQYF. The whole variable domain, filled in from reference TRBV30 and TRBJ2-7, reads SQTIHQWPATLVQPVGSPLSLECTVEGTSNPNLYWYRQAAGRGLQLLFYSVGIGQISSEVPQNLSASRPQDRQFILSSKKLLLSDSGFYLCAWSGQAPYEQYFGPGTRLTVT.

The chain uses TRBV19 and TRBJ2-1, with 8 bases matching TRBD1. Germline V CDR1 and CDR2: LNHDA, SQIVND (reference sequence). The CDR3 is made up of 15 amino acids. The V and J ends lost 5 bases and 3 bases, in that order; junction bases with no gene match: 6. The CDR3 sequence: CASSLPGTGYNEQFF. In DNA form, the CDR3 reads TGTGCCAGTAGTCTTCCCGGGACAGGCTACAATGAGCAGTTCTTC.

The chain links TRBV4-1 to TRBJ1-6; D is possibly TRBD1 (6 bases). The germline CDR1 and CDR2 sequences are MGHRA and YSYEKL. With 1 base removed from V and 9 bases from J, the gap between germline ends came to 10 bases. The CDR3 is 14 amino acids. The CDR3: CASSQVRGASPLHF. CDR3 nucleotide sequence: TGCGCCAGCAGCCAAGTGCGGGGGGCTTCACCCCTCCACTTT.

The chain couples TRBV3-1 (or the pseudogene TRBV3-2) to TRBJ2-7; 9 bases match TRBD1. The CDR3 consists of 17 residues. From germline, CDR1 is LGHDT and CDR2 YNNKEL (reference sequence). The V segment lost 0 bases and the J segment 0 bases; nucleotides outside the gene matches: 6. DNA for the CDR3: TGTGCCAGCAGCCAAGATTTCGTACAGGGGGCCTCCTACGAGCAGTACTTC. Residues: CASSQDFVQGASYEQYF.

The gene calls are TRBV12-3 or TRBV12-4 and TRBJ2-7; a weak D match, TRBD1 (6 bases). V was pared by 6 bases and J by 6 bases, with 15 bases between. This CDR3 region has 13 residues. The CDR3 loop is CASRQGVSSEQYF. CDR3 sequence (DNA): TGTGCCAGCAGACAGGGAGTCTCGTCCGAGCAGTACTTC.

This chain uses TRBV19 with TRBJ2-3; maybe TRBD2 (6 bases). The germline V gene encodes CDR1 LNHDA and CDR2 SQIVND (reference sequence). Between the trimmed V and J ends, which lost 8 bases and 4 bases, there was a span of 16 bases. The CDR3 is made up of 14 amino acids. The CDR3 spells CASGSTRGPDTQYF. CDR3 nucleotides: TGTGCCAGTGGATCGACTAGGGGCCCAGATACGCAGTATTTT.

The chain combines TRBV15 with TRBJ2-5; 7 nucleotides agree with TRBD2. Trimming cost V 3 bases and J 5 bases; bases outside gene matches: 12. This CDR3 spans 16 amino acids. From germline, CDR1 is LNHNV and CDR2 YYDKDF (reference sequence). The CDR3 region has the DNA TGTGCCACCAGCAGGGGGGACTACGACCTGGGTGAGACCCAGTACTTC. Protein: CATSRGDYDLGETQYF.

The J gene is TRBJ2-2, the V gene TRBV28; D is unclear. Trimming shortened V by 8 bases and J by 5 bases, and 15 bases separated the two germline ends. The CDR3 length is 14 residues. Germline V gene sequence: CDR1 MDHEN, CDR2 SYDVKM. The CDR3 sequence is CASGLSRRTGELFF. The CDR3 DNA reads TGTGCCAGCGGCTTGAGCCGGCGGACCGGGGAGCTGTTTTTT.

The rearrangement joins TRBV4-1 to TRBJ1-2; 7 bases fit TRBD1. The V segment lost 0 bases and the J segment 12 bases; nucleotides outside the gene matches: 13. In germline, CDR1 is MGHRA, CDR2 YSYEKL. The CDR3 spans 15 residues. CDR3 nucleotides: TGCGCCAGCAGCCAAGATACCCCTTACAGGGGAGAAAACACCTTC. Its translation is CASSQDTPYRGENTF.

This sequence joins TRBV30 and TRBJ2-7; D gene uncertain. The germline V gene has CDR1 GTSNPN and CDR2 SVGIG (reference sequence). V was trimmed by 0 bases and J by 4 bases, leaving 4 bases between them. The CDR3 runs to 11 residues. The CDR3 DNA reads as TGTGCCTGGAGTGTCCATTACGAGCAGTACTTC. Translation: CAWSVHYEQYF.

The V call is TRBV9, the J call TRBJ1-2; D is undetermined. CDR1 is SGDLS, CDR2 YYNGEE, per germline. Trimming took off 0 bases at V and 0 bases at J, with 9 bases between the two ends. The CDR3 consists of 15 residues. CDR3 in DNA: TGTGCCAGCAGCGTAGTGGAGGGCTCTAACTATGGCTACACCTTC. Translating gives CASSVVEGSNYGYTF.

This clone was counted once. The V gene is TRBV18, the J gene TRBJ2-2; D ambiguous. The CDR3 has 15 amino acids. Germline V lookup: CDR1 KGHSH, CDR2 LQKENI. V was pared by 0 bases and J by 1 base, with 6 bases between. Here the CDR3 DNA reads TGTGCCAGCTCACCACCCGAGAGGAACACCGGGGAGCTGTTTTTT. Protein: CASSPPERNTGELFF.

This clone turned up a few times. The genes are TRBV11-2 and TRBJ1-3; D may be TRBD1 (6 bases). The V end was cut by 5 bases, the J end by 5 bases, with 10 bases between. The V gene's germline CDR1 is SGHAT and CDR2 FQNNGV. There are 13 residues in the CDR3. In DNA, the CDR3 is TGTGCCAGCAGCCAGGGGTCCCGAAACACCATATATTTT. Translated: CASSQGSRNTIYF.

This clone was seen only a few times. J is TRBJ2-3 and V is TRBV27, with 8 bases matching TRBD2. Germline V lookup: CDR1 MNHEY, CDR2 SMNVEV (reference sequence). This CDR3 contains 19 residues. V lost 7 bases and J lost 0; bases outside the gene matches: 18. The CDR3: CASTPQGEREPTSTDTQYF. CDR3 sequence (DNA): TGTGCCAGCACACCCCAAGGGGAGCGGGAGCCGACTAGCACAGATACGCAGTATTTT.

The genes are TRBV9 and TRBJ1-1, with D hard to call. Germline assignment: CDR1 SGDLS and CDR2 YYNGEE. Trimming removed 0 bases from V and 0 bases from J, with 9 bases in between. The CDR3 loop spans 15 amino acids. This CDR3 reads CASSVDVSLNTEAFF. Here the CDR3 DNA reads TGTGCCAGCAGCGTAGATGTCAGTTTGAACACTGAAGCTTTCTTT.

The chain carries TRBV10-3 and TRBJ1-1; 11 nucleotides line up with TRBD1. This CDR3 contains 14 residues. CDR1 ENHRY and CDR2 SYGVKD come from the germline V gene. V lost 5 bases and J lost 6; bases outside the gene matches: 5. Written as DNA, the CDR3 is TGTGCCATCAGTCCGGGACAGGGGGACGCTGAAGCTTTCTTT. Translation gives CAISPGQGDAEAFF.

The chain uses TRBV19 and TRBJ2-1; 7 bases map to TRBD1. Germline CDR1 is LNHDA and CDR2 is SQIVND (reference sequence). CDR3 length equals 14 residues. The V and J ends lost 6 bases and 6 bases, in that order; junction bases with no gene match: 8. CDR3 protein: CASRIPRGSNEQFF. In DNA, the CDR3 is TGTGCCAGTAGAATTCCCAGGGGGTCCAATGAGCAGTTCTTC.

The V and J genes are TRBV7-9 and TRBJ1-4, with no clear D. V was pared by 4 bases and J by 13 bases, with 13 bases between. The CDR3 totals 12 residues. Germline values: CDR1 SEHNR, CDR2 FQNEAQ (reference sequence). Written as DNA, the CDR3 is TGTGCCAGCAGCTACCAGAGGAGGCCACTGTTTTTT. This encodes CASSYQRRPLFF.

In its sample, this clone was seen many times. The rearrangement links TRBV12-2 to TRBJ2-7; TRBD2, the table's D call, was not compared with the DNA. TRBV12-2 is termed a pseudogene. The CDR3 is made up of 14 amino acids. The CDR3 protein is CASRFGGVKGEQYF. The CDR3 nucleotides are TGTGCAAGTCGCTTTGGGGGGGTGAAGGGCGAGCAGTACTTC.

This clone was counted between two and nine times. The chain couples TRBV6-5 to TRBJ2-7, with 9 bases fitting TRBD1. CDR1 MNHEY and CDR2 SVGAGI come from the germline V gene. V lost 11 bases and J lost 4; bases outside the gene matches: 12. This CDR3 has 14 residues. Here the CDR3 reads CACSPGQGGYEQYF. CDR3 in DNA: TGTGCCTGCTCGCCGGGACAGGGAGGGTACGAGCAGTACTTC.

The chain uses TRBV18 and TRBJ2-7; D might be TRBD1 (6 bases). Germline assignment: CDR1 KGHSH and CDR2 LQKENI. V dropped 1 base and J dropped 4 bases, with 11 bases sitting between them. This CDR3 is 14 amino acids long. CDR3 protein: CASSPRDTFYEQYF. As DNA, the CDR3 is TGTGCCAGCTCACCACGGGACACTTTTTACGAGCAGTACTTC. The whole variable domain, remainder taken from reference TRBV18 and TRBJ2-7, is NAGVMQNPRHLVRRRGQEARLRCSPMKGHSHVYWYRQLPEEGLKFMVYLQKENIIDESGMPKERFSAEFPKEGPSILRIQQVVRGDSAAYFCASSPRDTFYEQYFGPGTRLTVT.

This chain connects TRBV3-1 (or the pseudogene TRBV3-2) to TRBJ1-3, with D maybe TRBD1 (5 bases). Germline V gene data show CDR1 as LGHDT and CDR2 as YNNKEL (reference sequence). The V end was cut by 2 bases, the J end by 0 bases, with 8 bases between. This CDR3 has 15 amino acids. CDR3 amino acids: CASSQRQSSGNTIYF. The CDR3 DNA reads as TGTGCCAGCAGCCAACGACAGAGCTCTGGAAACACCATATATTTT.

The chain combines TRBV15 with TRBJ1-1, with D perhaps matching TRBD1 (5 bases). Looked up from germline, CDR1 is LNHNV and CDR2 is YYDKDF (reference sequence). This CDR3 contains 12 residues. Trimming pared 2 bases from V and 6 bases from J, leaving 7 bases between. The CDR3 DNA follows: TGTGCCACCAGCAGACAGGGCGCTGAAGCTTTCTTT. This encodes CATSRQGAEAFF.

The chain is built from TRBV7-3 and TRBJ2-7; a weak D match, TRBD1 (5 bases). The V gene lost 5 bases and the J gene lost 0 bases, with 14 bases spanning the gap. Germline assignment: CDR1 SGHTA and CDR2 FQGTGA. The CDR3 has 15 amino acids. CDR3 coding DNA: TGTGCCAGCAGCCGGGCAGGGCTTAGCTCCTACGAGCAGTACTTC. The encoded protein is CASSRAGLSSYEQYF.